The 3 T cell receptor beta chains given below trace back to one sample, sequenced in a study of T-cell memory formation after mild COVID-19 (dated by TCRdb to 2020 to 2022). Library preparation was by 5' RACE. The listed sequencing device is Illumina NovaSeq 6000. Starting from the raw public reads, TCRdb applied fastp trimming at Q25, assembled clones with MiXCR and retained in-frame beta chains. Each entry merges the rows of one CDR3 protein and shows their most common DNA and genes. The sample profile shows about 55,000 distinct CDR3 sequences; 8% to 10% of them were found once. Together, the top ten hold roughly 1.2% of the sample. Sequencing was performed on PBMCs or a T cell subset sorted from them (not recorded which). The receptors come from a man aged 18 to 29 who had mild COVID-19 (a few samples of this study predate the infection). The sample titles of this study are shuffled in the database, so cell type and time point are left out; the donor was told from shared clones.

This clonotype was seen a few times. The CDR3 region is CSARWQWTTPGDTQYF. DNA of the CDR3: TGCAGTGCTAGGTGGCAATGGACCACGCCGGGAGATACGCAGTATTTT. This rearrangement joins TRBV20-1 to TRBJ2-3; D ambiguous. The CDR3 runs to 16 residues. Germline CDR1 DFQATT, CDR2 SNEGSKA (reference sequence). V was pared by 3 bases and J by 5 bases, with 21 bases between.

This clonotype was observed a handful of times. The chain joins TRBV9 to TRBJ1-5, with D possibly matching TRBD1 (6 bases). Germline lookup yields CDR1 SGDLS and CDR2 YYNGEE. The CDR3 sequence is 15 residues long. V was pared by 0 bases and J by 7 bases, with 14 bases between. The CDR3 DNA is TGTGCCAGCAGCGTAGCAGGGACATTGGGGCAGCCCCAGCATTTT. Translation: CASSVAGTLGQPQHF.

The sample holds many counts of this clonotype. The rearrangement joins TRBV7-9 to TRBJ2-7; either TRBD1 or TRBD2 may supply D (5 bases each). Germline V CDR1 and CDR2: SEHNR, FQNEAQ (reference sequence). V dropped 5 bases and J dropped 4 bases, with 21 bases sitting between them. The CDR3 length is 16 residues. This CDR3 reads CASSQGVGAVFYEQYF. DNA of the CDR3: TGTGCCAGCAGCCAGGGTGTCGGGGCTGTTTTTTACGAGCAGTACTTC.